This is a list of T cell receptor beta chains from one sample in a study of blood T cells in healthy people across ages. MiXCR, run by TCRdb on the 5' RACE reads, gives a single entry per CDR3 protein. This table has some 710,000 distinct CDR3 sequences, 20% to 25% appearing once. The sample taken for sequencing was blood. The receptor source for this set is a man in his sixties or seventies in good health. Both conserved end residues are part of each CDR3. A D gene is named only where the DNA matches it firmly. Expanded clones get a size class; other rows say once, few or many, or leave the size out.

v_gene,j_gene,abundance,len,d_gene,CDR3nt,CDR3aa
TRBV20-1,TRBJ2-2,few,14,TRBD1,TGCAGTGCTTGGACAGGGAAGAACACCAGGGAGCTGTTTTTT,CSAWTGKNTRELFF
TRBV7-3,TRBJ2-1,-,17,TRBD2,TGTGCCAGCAGCAAAGGACTAGCGGGAGCTGGGCCTCATGAGCAGTTCTTC,CASSKGLAGAGPHEQFF
TRBV18,TRBJ2-1,-,17,-,TGTGCCAGCTCACCCAGGGGGCCGGGACTAGGGGACAATGAGCAGTTCTTC,CASSPRGPGLGDNEQFF
TRBV3-1,TRBJ2-5,-,16,TRBD2,TGTGCCAGCAGCCGCGAGGTAGCGGGAGGAAGAGAGACCCAGTACTTC,CASSREVAGGRETQYF
TRBV12-3/TRBV12-4,TRBJ1-1,-,14,-,TGTGCCAGCAGTTCCAGCCTTCTAAACACTGAAGCTTTCTTT,CASSSSLLNTEAFF
TRBV4-3,TRBJ2-1,few,14,-,TGCGCCAGCAGCCAAGGTCAGAGGAACAATGAGCAGTTCTTC,CASSQGQRNNEQFF
TRBV12-3/TRBV12-4,TRBJ1-5,-,17,-,TGTGCCAGCAGCCCCTCGGCAGGGTCCTATAGCAATCAGCCCCAGCATTTT,CASSPSAGSYSNQPQHF
TRBV14,TRBJ2-1,-,17,-,TGTGCCAGCAGCCAAGAAGTTCGGAGGGCCGCGGACAATGAGCAGTTCTTC,CASSQEVRRAADNEQFF
TRBV5-1,TRBJ1-1,few,15,TRBD1,TGCGCCAGCAGCTTCGGGGGACAGCTGAACACTGAAGCTTTCTTT,CASSFGGQLNTEAFF
TRBV27,TRBJ2-7,-,17,-,TGTGCCAGCAGTTTATCGATGGCGGGTGCGCCCTCCTACGAGCAGTACTTC,CASSLSMAGAPSYEQYF
TRBV12-3/TRBV12-4,TRBJ2-3,many,13,-,TGTGCCAGCAACATACCCCCCACAGATACGCAGTATTTT,CASNIPPTDTQYF
TRBV5-6,TRBJ2-1,-,12,-,TGTGCCAGCAGCCGGCTGAAGGGGGGGCAGTTCTTC,CASSRLKGGQFF
TRBV20-1,TRBJ2-1,few,15,TRBD1,TGCAGTGCTGGAGTCCGGACAGGGGGCTACAATGAGCAGTTCTTC,CSAGVRTGGYNEQFF
TRBV5-1,TRBJ2-2,few,14,TRBD1,TGCGCCAGCATCGAGGGGGCTAACACCGGGGAGCTGTTTTTT,CASIEGANTGELFF
TRBV7-9,TRBJ2-3,-,18,-,TGTGCCAGCAGGAGTGGGCGGGCTCCGGCCGTGGGCACAGATACGCAGTATTTT,CASRSGRAPAVGTDTQYF
TRBV5-1,TRBJ1-5,-,13,-,TGCGCCAGCAGCTTGGGGGGGGCCCAGCCCCAGCATTTT,CASSLGGAQPQHF
TRBV3-1,TRBJ1-2,few,14,-,TGTGCCAGCAGCCAAGATTGGCAGGGAACAGTCTACACCTTC,CASSQDWQGTVYTF